The text below deals with one T cell receptor (beta chain). This receptor's antigen is unknown. Base qualities were left out, and no much larger clone turns up one base away. This specimen comes from a study of control samples from healthy donors and cancer patients (dated by TCRdb to 2020 to 2021). Libraries were made using the immunoSEQ multiplex PCR assay. TCRdb took over this immuneACCESS table, retaining in-frame rearrangements with V and J assigned. Such tables are incomplete; in checked studies, under half of the missing clones stem from an unresolved V gene, and the remainder is unexplained. The sample has 60,000 to 75,000 clones on record, roughly nine tenths of them singletons. The leading ten clones occupy around 5.1% of the sample. The CDR3 sequence holds 17 residues, the cysteine and phenylalanine included. The sequence is cut down to CDR3 DNA, 51 bases in frame from base 1. The germline V gene yields SGHTA for CDR1 and FQGTGA for CDR2. From V the trimming removes 1 base and from J it removes 0 bases, while the gene matches leave 3 bases of the junction unaccounted for.

The chain is made from TRBV7-3 and TRBJ2-1, and TRBD2 aligns with 10 junction nucleotides. The sequencing input was PBMCs. The receptor comes from a man aged 55 to 70 with colorectal cancer. At the DNA level, the sequence is TGTGCCAGCAGCTTAAGGCTAGCGGGGGCCTCCTACAATGAGCAGTTCTTC. Its translation reads: CASSLRLAGASYNEQFF.